The T cell receptor beta chain under discussion was sequenced for a study of cytomegalovirus exposure and HLA in healthy donors. The PCR contained 60 Vbeta and 13 Jbeta primers. Repertoires were generated with immunoSEQ multiplex PCR, while TCRdb's copy carries only in-frame clones and drops some. The table shows 100,000 to 150,000 clones, with about 71% occurring only once. This CDR3 has 17 residues. The V gene end was trimmed by 4 bases and the J gene end by 6 bases; junction bases not matched to a gene: 13. CDR1 is SGDLS and CDR2 is YYNGEE in the germline V gene. The rearrangement joins TRBV9 to TRBJ2-1, with 10 bases that match TRBD1. The clonotype was recovered from a woman aged 50 to 60 in good health and CMV-seronegative. Input material: PBMCs. CDR3 sequence (DNA): TGTGCCAGCAGCCCAAGGGGACAGGGGATGTGGGGCAATGAGCAGTTCTTC. It specifies CASSPRGQGMWGNEQFF.